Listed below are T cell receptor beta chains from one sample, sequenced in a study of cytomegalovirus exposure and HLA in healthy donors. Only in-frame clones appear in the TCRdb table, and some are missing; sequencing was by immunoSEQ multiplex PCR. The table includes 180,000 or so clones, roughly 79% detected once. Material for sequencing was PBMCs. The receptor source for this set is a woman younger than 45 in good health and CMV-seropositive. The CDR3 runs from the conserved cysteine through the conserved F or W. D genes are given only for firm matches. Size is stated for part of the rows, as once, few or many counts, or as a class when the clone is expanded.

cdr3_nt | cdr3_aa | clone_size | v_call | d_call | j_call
TGTGCCAGTAGTATAGGGACAGGGAATCAGCCCCAGCATTTT | CASSIGTGNQPQHF | . | TRBV19 | TRBD1 | TRBJ1-5
TGCGCCAGCAGTGATGGGCTAGCTGGGAAAGAGACCCAGTACTTC | CASSDGLAGKETQYF | . | TRBV10-1 | . | TRBJ2-5
TGTGCCAGTAGGCGGGTGGGGGCCCCAGACACTGAAGCTTTCTTT | CASRRVGAPDTEAFF | . | TRBV19 | . | TRBJ1-1
TGTGCCAGCAGCTCCCGGGACAGGGGGCGGGCGGGCTACACCTTC | CASSSRDRGRAGYTF | . | TRBV9 | TRBD1 | TRBJ1-2
TGCGCCAGCAGGGGACAGGGAGAAGCTTTCTTT | CASRGQGEAFF | . | TRBV10-1 | TRBD1 | TRBJ1-1
TGTGCCAGCAGCTTGAACGCAGGGCCCCAGAACTATAATTCACCCCTCCACTTT | CASSLNAGPQNYNSPLHF | . | TRBV5-6 | . | TRBJ1-6
TGTGCCAGTACGGAGGCAGGGGGCTTACTCTATGGCTACACCTTC | CASTEAGGLLYGYTF | . | TRBV19 | TRBD1 | TRBJ1-2
TGTGCCAGCACCCCCTTTGACCGGGTTGACGAGCAGTACTTC | CASTPFDRVDEQYF | . | TRBV9 | . | TRBJ2-7
TGTGCCAGCAGCCTGACAGGTTTCACTGAAGCTTTCTTT | CASSLTGFTEAFF | . | TRBV6-5 | . | TRBJ1-1
TGCGCCAGCAGCTCACAGGGGACGGGTGAAAAACTGTTTTTT | CASSSQGTGEKLFF | . | TRBV5-1 | TRBD1 | TRBJ1-4
TGCGCCAGCAGCCAAGACGGTCGCGGGAGGGCAGGGGAGACCCAGTACTTC | CASSQDGRGRAGETQYF | . | TRBV4-3 | TRBD2 | TRBJ2-5
TGTGCCAGCAGCTTAGAAGGAGGGGGCGGAACTGAAGCTTTCTTT | CASSLEGGGGTEAFF | . | TRBV7-9 | TRBD1 | TRBJ1-1
TGTGCCAGCAGCTTGGCCGGGGGGATTGGGGGCTACACCTTC | CASSLAGGIGGYTF | . | TRBV5-4 | . | TRBJ1-2
TGCGCCAGCAGCCAAGAGTGGGCTACCGGGAGTGGCGGGGAGCTGTTTTTT | CASSQEWATGSGGELFF | . | TRBV4-3 | . | TRBJ2-2
TGTGCCAGCAGTGATAATGGGGCAGGGGCCAACGTCCTGACTTTC | CASSDNGAGANVLTF | . | TRBV2 | . | TRBJ2-6
TGTGCCAGTAGTTCAGGGGGCGGATACGAGCAGTACTTC | CASSSGGGYEQYF | few | TRBV27 | TRBD1 | TRBJ2-7
TGTGCCAGCAGCCCCGTTGGAGGCGCGGGATCACCCCTCCACTTT | CASSPVGGAGSPLHF | . | TRBV6-5 | . | TRBJ1-6
TGTGCCAGCAGTGAATTCGTCTCGGACGGCGGGGGTGAAAAACTGTTTTTT | CASSEFVSDGGGEKLFF | . | TRBV25-1 | . | TRBJ1-4
TGTGCCACCAGCAGAGATCTAGCAGGGGGATCCTACGAGCAGTACTTC | CATSRDLAGGSYEQYF | few | TRBV15 | TRBD1 | TRBJ2-7
TGTGCCACCAGCAGTAAGCCCTTAATGATTAATGAAAAACTGTTTTTT | CATSSKPLMINEKLFF | . | TRBV15 | . | TRBJ1-4
TGTGCCAGCAGTGGCGGGGGGGTCGGTCAGCCCCAGCATTTT | CASSGGGVGQPQHF | . | TRBV27 | . | TRBJ1-5
TGTGCCAGCAGCTTACAGGGACAGAACACTGAAGCTTTCTTT | CASSLQGQNTEAFF | . | TRBV7-2 | . | TRBJ1-1
TGTGCCAGCAGCCCGCGCGGGGGGGACACTGAAGCTTTCTTT | CASSPRGGDTEAFF | . | TRBV5-4 | . | TRBJ1-1
TGTGCCTGGAGTGCCGGTAGTAACTATGGCTACACCTTC | CAWSAGSNYGYTF | few | TRBV30 | . | TRBJ1-2
TGTGCCAGCGTAAGGCAGGGCCCTACATATAATTCACCCCTCCACTTT | CASVRQGPTYNSPLHF | . | TRBV2 | . | TRBJ1-6
TGTGCCAGCAGGTTCGACGAAGATACAACTGAGCCTAAGCGGTGTGGCTACACCTTC | CASRFDEDTTEPKRCGYTF | . | TRBV27 | . | TRBJ1-2
TGCGCCAGCAGGGGACAGGGGACGCAGTATTTT | CASRGQGTQYF | once | TRBV10-2 | TRBD1 | TRBJ2-3
TGTGCCAGCAGTTTAGCGGGGGGGTGGTTCTTC | CASSLAGGWFF | . | TRBV28 | TRBD2 | TRBJ2-1
TGCGCCAGCAGCCAAGATTTAGCGGACGACTATGGCTACACCTTC | CASSQDLADDYGYTF | . | TRBV4-3 | . | TRBJ1-2
TGTGCCAGCAAACGGGACTCCGTGTTTCCGCAGTTCTTC | CASKRDSVFPQFF | . | TRBV6-5 | . | TRBJ2-1
TGTGCCATCAGTGGGGGTCTAGCGGGGACCAACGAGCAGTACTTC | CAISGGLAGTNEQYF | . | TRBV10-3 | TRBD2 | TRBJ2-7
TGTGCCAGCAGTGAGGGACAGGCTGAAGCTTTCTTT | CASSEGQAEAFF | once | TRBV2 | TRBD1 | TRBJ1-1
TGTGCCAGCAGCTTCCCTGGTCGGACAGCGAACACTGAAGCTTTCTTT | CASSFPGRTANTEAFF | . | TRBV5-6 | . | TRBJ1-1
TGCAGCGTAGACTCGACTGGCAATGAGCAGTTCTTC | CSVDSTGNEQFF | . | TRBV29-1 | . | TRBJ2-1
TGCGCCAGCAGCCAAAAGAGAGGGCTCGGCTACACCTTC | CASSQKRGLGYTF | . | TRBV4-3 | . | TRBJ1-2
TGTGCCAGCAGGCAGCACAGGGTCATCGAAAAACTGTTTTTT | CASRQHRVIEKLFF | . | TRBV5-6 | . | TRBJ1-4
TGTGCCAGCAGTTACAGGGGTAGGGGATCCTACGAGCAGTACTTC | CASSYRGRGSYEQYF | . | TRBV28 | TRBD1 | TRBJ2-7
TGCGCCCACCCACTAGAAATCACAGATACGCAGTATTTT | CAHPLEITDTQYF | . | TRBV4-3 | . | TRBJ2-3
TGTGCCAGCAGCTTTCGGGGCGGGGGGGCCGTTGAGACCCAGTACTTC | CASSFRGGGAVETQYF | . | TRBV11-2 | TRBD2 | TRBJ2-5
TGTGCTAGTGGTTTGGGACAGGGTACCACCGGGGAGCTGTTTTTT | CASGLGQGTTGELFF | . | TRBV12-5 | TRBD1 | TRBJ2-2
TGTGCCAGCAGTTTCAGGGTCGACAGCTCTGGGGCCAACGTCCTGACTTTC | CASSFRVDSSGANVLTF | . | TRBV27 | . | TRBJ2-6